A single sample gave rise to the 30 T cell receptor beta chains below, sequenced in a study of response to subunit inactivated influenza vaccine (dated by TCRdb to between 2017 and 2018). The protocol used for the library was RT-PCR. Sequencing used an Illumina HiSeq 2500. The public sequencing data were trimmed at Q25 with fastp and processed into clonotypes with MiXCR by TCRdb, which kept only in-frame beta chains. For every CDR3 protein sequence, its rows merge into one entry that carries the most common genes and DNA. The sample records about half a million distinct CDR3 sequences, approximately 24% of which are singletons. The ten largest account for 1.9% of the sample. The starting material was CD4+ T cells sorted from PBMCs, obtained roughly 5 days after vaccination. Receptors originate from a man in his fifties who received an inactivated influenza vaccine. Donor details come from another sample of the same person, matched by shared clones.

This clonotype was recorded a few times. V gene TRBV5-1 combines with J gene TRBJ2-5; D possibly corresponds to TRBD1 (6 bases). Trimming cost V 3 bases and J 0 bases, with 12 bases left between them. This CDR3 has 15 amino acids. Germline CDR1 reads SGHRS; CDR2 reads YFSETQ. The CDR3 here is CASSSQGVYQETQYF. The CDR3 region has the DNA TGCGCCAGCAGCTCACAGGGAGTGTACCAAGAGACCCAGTACTTC.

V and J are TRBV20-1 and TRBJ2-3, with TRBD2 matching over 10 bases. J gave up 1 base and V 0 bases, and 7 bases lay outside the gene matches. CDR3 length: 17 amino acids. CDR1 and CDR2 (germline): DFQATT, SNEGSKA (reference sequence). The CDR3 coding sequence is TGCAGTGCTAGAGATCGAATAGCGGGAGGTGGCACAGATACGCAGTATTTT. It is translated as CSARDRIAGGGTDTQYF.

This clonotype has only a few counts. The rearrangement joins TRBV6-2 or TRBV6-3 to TRBJ2-7; D could derive from TRBD1 or TRBD2 (5 bases each). V gave up 3 bases and J gave up 12 bases, with 24 bases separating them. CDR3 size: 15 residues. Per germline, CDR1 MNHEY and CDR2 SVGEGT. The CDR3 loop is CASSYSELGRRQPYF. Here the CDR3 DNA reads TGTGCCAGCAGTTATAGCGAACTGGGGCGAAGGCAGCCGTACTTC.

This clonotype was counted a single time. The CDR3 sequence is CASSLEAGAVYNEQFF. CDR3 sequence (DNA): TGCGCCAGCAGCTTGGAGGCTGGGGCGGTCTACAATGAGCAGTTCTTC. The genes are TRBV5-1 and TRBJ2-1, with TRBD1 as a possible D gene (5 bases). V lost 0 bases, J lost 3 bases, and 13 bases lay in between. In germline, CDR1 is SGHRS, CDR2 YFSETQ. This CDR3 region has 16 residues.

The chain couples TRBV4-3 to TRBJ2-6; no clear D. The CDR3 spans 16 residues. The V gene's germline CDR1 is LGHNA and CDR2 YSLEER. V gave up 0 bases and J gave up 0 bases, with 6 bases separating them. The CDR3, as DNA: TGCGCCAGCAGCCAAGATCGTGGCTCTGGGGCCAACGTCCTGACTTTC. Its protein is CASSQDRGSGANVLTF.

This clonotype was picked up a small number of times. V gene TRBV20-1 combines with J gene TRBJ2-3; TRBD2 matches 11 bases. CDR3 length equals 16 residues. V shed 0 bases and J 5 bases; nucleotides not matched to a gene: 7. Germline CDR1 DFQATT, CDR2 SNEGSKA (reference sequence). CDR3 protein: CSARDSRGLAGDTQYF. CDR3 sequence (DNA): TGCAGTGCTAGAGATTCTCGAGGACTAGCGGGAGATACGCAGTATTTT.

The V and J genes are TRBV12-3 or TRBV12-4 and TRBJ1-2; 9 bases fit TRBD1. V lost 0 bases, J lost 4 bases, and 6 bases stayed unmatched. CDR3 size: 16 residues. The CDR3 DNA follows: TGTGCCAGCAGTTTAGCCCACGGACAGGGGAGCTATGGCTACACCTTC. It is translated as CASSLAHGQGSYGYTF.

The V call is TRBV4-2, the J call TRBJ2-2; 8 bases agree with TRBD2. CDR1 and CDR2 (germline): LGHNA, YNFKEQ. The CDR3 is 18 residues long. Germline trimming cut 0 bases from V and 4 bases from J; bases unmatched to any gene: 10. The CDR3 reads CASSQDRGGTRGTGELFF. CDR3 bases: TGTGCCAGCAGCCAAGATAGAGGGGGGACTAGGGGCACCGGGGAGCTGTTTTTT.

This clonotype was seen only a few times. CDR3 sequence (DNA): TGTGCCAGCAGCCAGACTGGGAGGGCCCGGCACAATGAGCAGTTCTTC. Its translation is CASSQTGRARHNEQFF. The chain employs TRBV6-1 and TRBJ2-1, with 7 bases aligning to TRBD2. Trimming removed 6 bases from V and 5 bases from J; junction bases left unmatched: 13. This CDR3 comprises 16 residues. Germline CDR1 MNHNS, CDR2 SASEGT.

The V gene is TRBV12-3 or TRBV12-4, the J gene TRBJ2-1; TRBD2 aligns across 7 bases. The CDR3 consists of 14 residues. The V and J ends lost 5 bases and 2 bases, in that order; junction bases with no gene match: 3. CDR3 region: CASSTRGAYNEQFF. DNA for the CDR3: TGTGCCAGCAGTACCCGGGGGGCCTACAATGAGCAGTTCTTC.

The chain combines TRBV2 with TRBJ2-7; D possibly corresponds to TRBD1 (5 bases). Germline V CDR1 and CDR2: SNHLY, FYNNEI. Trimming removed 7 bases at V and 5 bases at J, with 9 bases between. CDR3 size: 11 residues. The CDR3 sequence is CASTLGDEQYF. As DNA, the CDR3 is TGTGCCAGCACCCTAGGGGACGAGCAGTACTTC.

The sample holds one count of this clonotype. The chain joins TRBV20-1 to TRBJ2-5; TRBD2 aligns across 7 bases. The V segment lost 6 bases and the J segment 5 bases; nucleotides outside the gene matches: 9. There are 13 residues in the CDR3. Germline V gene data show CDR1 as DFQATT and CDR2 as SNEGSKA (reference sequence). The chain's CDR3 is CSASRGVRETQYF. CDR3 coding DNA: TGCAGTGCGAGCCGGGGGGTCCGGGAGACCCAGTACTTC.

The CDR3 DNA reads as TGTGCCAGCAGTTACTCTCCGACAGGGGAGGCCTATGGCTACACCTTC. Translated: CASSYSPTGEAYGYTF. The chain carries TRBV6-5 and TRBJ1-2; 8 bases match TRBD1. This CDR3 spans 16 amino acids. Looked up from germline, CDR1 is MNHEY and CDR2 is SVGAGI. V gave up 0 bases and J gave up 4 bases; unmatched junction bases: 7.

This clonotype was seen a few times. V and J are TRBV6-2 or TRBV6-3 and TRBJ1-2, with TRBD1 as a possible D gene (5 bases). The germline gives CDR1 MNHEY, CDR2 SVGEGT. With 7 bases removed from V and 8 bases from J, the gap between germline ends came to 23 bases. The CDR3 sequence is 15 residues long. The CDR3 DNA reads TGTGCCAGCACTACTACATGGGGACCGTTCGAGGGCTACACCTTC. Protein sequence: CASTTTWGPFEGYTF.

This clonotype has only a few counts. The V and J genes are TRBV10-2 and TRBJ2-7; 14 nucleotides line up with TRBD2. The V and J ends lost 0 bases and 4 bases, in that order; junction bases with no gene match: 14. This CDR3 has 20 amino acids. Germline values: CDR1 WSHSY, CDR2 SAAADI. The CDR3 bases are TGCGCCAGCAGTGAGTCAATGAGTGGGACTAGCGGGAGACGGTCGTACGAGCAGTACTTC. Amino acid sequence: CASSESMSGTSGRRSYEQYF.

The V gene is TRBV19, the J gene TRBJ1-1; perhaps TRBD1 as D (6 bases). CDR3 size: 15 residues. Germline V lookup: CDR1 LNHDA, CDR2 SQIVND (reference sequence). V lost 5 bases to trimming and J lost 3 bases, with 16 bases between them. The CDR3 here is CASSFHRVRDTEAFF. DNA of the CDR3: TGTGCCAGTAGTTTTCACAGGGTTCGGGACACTGAAGCTTTCTTT.

This rearrangement joins TRBV3-1 to TRBJ1-1; D unclear. CDR3 size: 13 residues. Trimming removed 4 bases from V and 5 bases from J, with 11 bases in between. Germline V gene sequence: CDR1 LGHDT, CDR2 YNNKEL (reference sequence). The CDR3 is CASSPEVGTEAFF. The CDR3 region has the DNA TGTGCCAGCAGCCCCGAGGTAGGGACTGAAGCTTTCTTT.

This chain connects TRBV6-1 to TRBJ1-1, with D unresolved. CDR1 is MNHNS and CDR2 is SASEGT in the germline V gene. The V end was cut by 5 bases, the J end by 3 bases, with 22 bases between. The CDR3 is made up of 17 amino acids. CDR3 sequence reads: CASSQSHEFVWDTEAFF. CDR3 nucleotides: TGTGCCAGCAGTCAATCACACGAATTCGTTTGGGACACTGAAGCTTTCTTT.

This sequence joins TRBV12-3 or TRBV12-4 and TRBJ1-5; 11 bases line up with TRBD1. Trimming cost V 6 bases and J 5 bases; bases outside gene matches: 6. The CDR3 length is 15 residues. DNA of the CDR3: TGTGCCAGCAGCAGGACAGGGGGCTACGATCAGCCCCAGCATTTT. This codes for CASSRTGGYDQPQHF.

This clonotype was seen a few times. The chain joins TRBV15 to TRBJ2-4; D possibly corresponds to TRBD1 (6 bases). Germline lookup yields CDR1 LNHNV and CDR2 YYDKDF (reference sequence). The V gene lost 2 bases and the J gene lost 7 bases, with 9 bases spanning the gap. The CDR3 length is 13 residues. The CDR3 DNA reads as TGTGCCACCAGCAGACTAGACAGGAACATTCAGTACTTC. The encoded protein is CATSRLDRNIQYF.

This clonotype was detected a few times. The chain couples TRBV4-3 to TRBJ2-7; the D gene is possibly TRBD2 (6 bases). There are 17 residues in the CDR3. Trimming left V 1 base short and J 4 bases short, with 20 bases between. Germline CDR1 is LGHNA and CDR2 is YSLEER. CDR3 in amino acids: CASSQGFGVGGLYEQYF. The CDR3, as DNA: TGCGCCAGCAGCCAAGGGTTTGGAGTAGGAGGGTTGTACGAGCAGTACTTC.

The chain carries TRBV3-1 and TRBJ2-7; 12 bases agree with TRBD2. This CDR3 contains 16 residues. V shed 0 bases and J 9 bases; nucleotides not matched to a gene: 9. CDR1 and CDR2 (germline): LGHDT, YNNKEL (reference sequence). CDR3 protein: CASSQDRGLAGRGQYF. The CDR3 region has the DNA TGTGCCAGCAGCCAAGATCGAGGACTAGCGGGACGGGGGCAGTACTTC.

The chain joins TRBV4-2 to TRBJ2-3, with D unresolved. V lost 3 bases, J lost 1 base, and 8 bases lay in between. CDR1 and CDR2 from the germline V gene are LGHNA and YNFKEQ. The CDR3 sequence is 14 residues long. The CDR3 protein is CASSHVGGTDTQYF. In DNA, the CDR3 is TGTGCCAGCAGCCATGTAGGCGGCACAGATACGCAGTATTTT.

As for this clonotype: A junction end diverges from the germline sequence, so it may reflect a read error. The chain is built from TRBV5-6 and TRBJ2-7; 9 positions match TRBD2. From germline, CDR1 is SGHDT and CDR2 YYEEEE. The CDR3 sequence is 17 residues long. The CDR3 nucleotides read TGTGCCAGCAGCTTGAGACTAGCGGAGGTTCCCGCCTACGGGCAGTACTTC. The encoded protein is CASSLRLAEVPAYGQYF.

This clonotype has just a few counts. This rearrangement joins TRBV20-1 to TRBJ2-1; 11 bases are a match to TRBD1. V shed 3 bases, J shed 9 bases, and the junction held 4 bases outside the gene matches. CDR3 size: 13 residues. Germline CDR1 and CDR2: DFQATT and SNEGSKA (reference sequence). This CDR3 is CSARGQGETEQFF. DNA of the CDR3: TGCAGTGCTAGGGGACAGGGGGAAACTGAGCAGTTCTTC.

This clonotype turned up a few times. The V gene is TRBV7-2, the J gene TRBJ2-7; 9 bases align to TRBD2. The CDR3 length is 15 residues. Trimming removed 0 bases from V and 7 bases from J; junction bases left unmatched: 7. Germline CDR1 and CDR2: SGHTA and FQGNSA. The CDR3 sequence: CASSLARTSVYEQYF. The CDR3, as DNA: TGTGCCAGCAGCTTAGCCCGGACTAGCGTTTATGAGCAGTACTTC.

This chain uses TRBV28 with TRBJ1-2, with D perhaps TRBD1 (6 bases). CDR1 and CDR2 from the germline V gene are MDHEN and SYDVKM. The CDR3 contains 13 residues. V shed 5 bases and J shed 4 bases, with 11 bases lying between them. Written as DNA, the CDR3 is TGTGCCAGCAGTAAGACAGGTCGCTATGGCTACACCTTC. Residues: CASSKTGRYGYTF.

The chain joins TRBV9 to TRBJ2-7; no firm D call. Germline V gene data show CDR1 as SGDLS and CDR2 as YYNGEE. The CDR3 is 14 residues long. Trimming left V 4 bases short and J 4 bases short, with 15 bases between. The CDR3 coding sequence is TGTGCCAGCAGCCCGCAAGGCCTTTCATACGAGCAGTACTTC. Translating gives CASSPQGLSYEQYF. The whole variable domain, filled in from reference TRBV9 and TRBJ2-7, reads DSGVTQTPKHLITATGQRVTLRCSPRSGDLSVYWYQQSLDQGLQFLIQYYNGEERAKGNILERFSAQQFPDLHSELNLSSLELGDSALYFCASSPQGLSYEQYFGPGTRLTVT.

The rearrangement links TRBV24-1 to TRBJ2-1; 7 bases are a match to TRBD2. V lost 4 bases to trimming and J lost 6 bases; unmatched junction nucleotides: 11. The length of the CDR3 is 16 residues. From germline, CDR1 is KGHDR and CDR2 SFDVKD. The CDR3 is CATSDPGTKGSNEQFF. The CDR3 nucleotides are TGTGCCACCAGTGACCCCGGGACTAAAGGTAGCAATGAGCAGTTCTTC.

V and J are TRBV12-3 or TRBV12-4 and TRBJ2-2, with 7 positions matching TRBD1. This CDR3 contains 14 residues. With 7 bases clipped from V and 6 bases from J, the junction kept 8 bases outside the gene matches. The CDR3 loop reads CASTPLGGPGELFF. Here the CDR3 DNA reads TGTGCCAGCACCCCATTAGGGGGCCCCGGGGAGCTGTTTTTT.